Below are 13 T cell receptor beta chains sequenced from a single sample in a study of T cells in Graves' hyperthyroidism and ophthalmopathy. Amplified TCR beta CDR3 regions came from RNA transcripts. An initial round of RT-PCR targeting the TCR CDR3 relied on the HTBI primer set. TCRdb reprocessed the multiplex PCR reads with MiXCR, giving one entry per CDR3 protein. The sample shows under 350,000 distinct CDR3 sequences, roughly 20% of them seen only once. The material sequenced was blood. The receptors were sampled from a woman aged 50 to 65 with Graves' hyperthyroidism.

This clonotype appeared many times. V gene TRBV9 combines with J gene TRBJ2-1; the D is unclear. Trimming removed 0 bases from V and 7 bases from J, with 8 bases in between. Germline assignment: CDR1 SGDLS and CDR2 YYNGEE. CDR3 length: 13 residues. CDR3 sequence: CASSVGWGNEQFF. The CDR3 nucleotides are TGTGCCAGCAGCGTAGGGTGGGGAAATGAGCAGTTCTTC.

The J gene is TRBJ1-5, the V gene TRBV5-5; D is uncertain. V was trimmed by 3 bases and J by 6 bases, leaving 7 bases between them. Germline CDR1 reads SGHKS; CDR2 reads YYEKEE (reference sequence). This CDR3 has 12 residues. The CDR3 sequence: CASSSTFQPQHF. The CDR3 DNA reads as TGTGCCAGCAGCTCGACGTTTCAGCCCCAGCATTTT. The entire variable domain, with the rest obtained from reference TRBV5-5 and TRBJ1-5, is as follows: DAGVTQSPTHLIKTRGQQVTLRCSPISGHKSVSWYQQVLGQGPQFIFQYYEKEERGRGNFPDRFSARQFPNYSSELNVNALLLGDSALYLCASSSTFQPQHFGDGTRLSIL.

This clonotype was seen at least ten times. The V gene is TRBV30, the J gene TRBJ2-3, with 9 positions matching TRBD1. Germline V CDR1 and CDR2: GTSNPN, SVGIG (reference sequence). This CDR3 contains 17 residues. The ends lost 5 bases at V and 3 bases at J; junction bases unmatched: 15. CDR3 nucleotide sequence: TGTGCCTGGGACCGGGACAGGGTCCAAAGAGGTACAGATACGCAGTATTTT. Translated: CAWDRDRVQRGTDTQYF.

The CDR3 nucleotides are TGTGCCAGCAGCCCAGGATTCTATGGCTACACCTTC. It is translated as CASSPGFYGYTF. The chain is built from TRBV11-2 and TRBJ1-2; no clear D. The CDR3 has 12 amino acids. Germline V gives CDR1 SGHAT, CDR2 FQNNGV. V was shortened by 5 bases and J by 4 bases, with 8 bases between the two germline ends. Combining the CDR3 with reference TRBV11-2 and TRBJ1-2 gives the whole variable domain EAGVAQSPRYKIIEKRQSVAFWCNPISGHATLYWYQQILGQGPKLLIQFQNNGVVDDSQLPKDRFSAERLKGVDSTLKIQPAKLEDSAVYLCASSPGFYGYTFGSGTRLTVV.

This clonotype appeared many times. The chain has TRBV7-3 and TRBJ2-5; D gene ambiguous. The ends were cut back, 5 bases at V and 4 bases at J, with 11 bases in the middle. CDR1 and CDR2 from the germline V gene are SGHTA and FQGTGA. This CDR3 has 13 amino acids. The CDR3 nucleotides read TGTGCCAGCAGCCCAAGCTGGGGAGAGACCCAGTACTTC. Protein product: CASSPSWGETQYF.

This clonotype appeared a few times. The chain links TRBV20-1 to TRBJ2-3; 10 bases are shared with TRBD2. V lost 3 bases and J lost 3; bases outside the gene matches: 6. This CDR3 region has 15 residues. Germline-derived CDR1 and CDR2 are DFQATT and SNEGSKA (reference sequence). The CDR3 reads CSARFTSGATDTQYF. The DNA of the CDR3 is TGCAGTGCTAGGTTCACTAGCGGGGCGACAGATACGCAGTATTTT.

This clonotype showed up just a few times. The chain carries TRBV6-5 and TRBJ1-1; D may be TRBD1 (6 bases). Trimming left V 2 bases short and J 4 bases short, with 8 bases between. This CDR3 comprises 13 residues. Per germline, CDR1 MNHEY and CDR2 SVGAGI. The CDR3 protein is CASSYGQLTEAFF. CDR3 nucleotides: TGTGCCAGCAGTTACGGACAGCTCACTGAAGCTTTCTTT.

The chain has TRBV7-9 and TRBJ2-3, with D hard to call. CDR3 size: 15 residues. The germline V gene encodes CDR1 SEHNR and CDR2 FQNEAQ (reference sequence). V was pared by 5 bases and J by 3 bases, with 15 bases between. The CDR3 sequence: CASSPPLATTDTQYF. In nucleotides, the CDR3 is TGTGCCAGCAGCCCCCCCCTCGCGACTACAGATACGCAGTATTTT.

This clonotype was seen ten or more times. The chain has TRBV12-3 or TRBV12-4 and TRBJ1-2; TRBD1 aligns across 7 bases. Trimming removed 7 bases from V and 2 bases from J; junction bases left unmatched: 7. The CDR3 consists of 14 residues. CDR3 DNA sequence: TGTGCCAGCATTACAGGGGCGGCAAACTATGGCTACACCTTC. Protein: CASITGAANYGYTF.

The chain combines TRBV3-1 with TRBJ2-1; possible D gene TRBD2, 5 bases. The germline CDR1 and CDR2 sequences are LGHDT and YNNKEL (reference sequence). This CDR3 spans 18 amino acids. Trimming took 0 bases from V and 12 from J, leaving 27 bases between them. The CDR3 sequence: CASSQEPHAGAVYSMQFF. The CDR3 DNA sequence: TGTGCCAGCAGCCAAGAACCCCACGCGGGCGCCGTATATTCGATGCAGTTCTTC.

The rearrangement uses TRBV9 and TRBJ2-1; 14 bases are shared with TRBD2. V shed 3 bases and J 10 bases; nucleotides not matched to a gene: 15. CDR1 and CDR2 from the germline V gene are SGDLS and YYNGEE. The CDR3 is made up of 18 amino acids. CDR3 bases: TGTGCCAGCAGCGACCCCGGACTAGCGGGAGGCGTCCGTGCGGAGCAGTTCTTC. Translation gives CASSDPGLAGGVRAEQFF.

This clonotype was seen at least ten times. The V gene is TRBV5-1, the J gene TRBJ2-5, with 10 bases identical to TRBD1. Germline CDR1 and CDR2: SGHRS and YFSETQ. J lost 0 bases, V lost 2 bases, and 4 bases had no gene match. This CDR3 has 16 residues. The CDR3 DNA is TGCGCCAGCAGCTTCTCCGGGACAGGGGACCAAGAGACCCAGTACTTC. Its protein is CASSFSGTGDQETQYF.

This clonotype was seen a handful of times. This sequence joins TRBV6-1 and TRBJ2-7, with 10 positions matching TRBD2. Trimming cost V 8 bases and J 4 bases; bases outside gene matches: 11. CDR1 MNHNS and CDR2 SASEGT come from the germline V gene. This CDR3 comprises 15 residues. CDR3 nucleotides: TGTGCCAGCTACCCAGCGGGAGGGCTTGGATACGAGCAGTACTTC. Residues: CASYPAGGLGYEQYF.